A selection of T cell receptor beta chains follows, all from one sample in a study of T cell responses to AZD1222 COVID-19 vaccine. Using immunoSEQ multiplex PCR, the repertoire was profiled, and TCRdb retains in-frame clones only, with some absent. The repertoire holds 120,000 or so clones, roughly nine tenths seen once, with roughly 1.6% in the top ten. This specimen was peripheral blood, taken on day 0 of AZD1222 vaccination. These receptors all come from an adult in good health. CDR3s include the opening cysteine and the closing phenylalanine or tryptophan. A D gene is named only where the DNA matches it firmly. Only part of the rows carry a size: once, few, many, or a class if the clone is expanded.

>16|TRBD1|NA|TRBJ2-3|TRBV9
CASSVSLDRGSDTQYF
TGTGCCAGCAGCGTATCCCTCGACAGGGGATCAGATACGCAGTATTTT
>14|NA|NA|TRBJ2-5|TRBV5-1
CASSLDRVGETQYF
TGCGCCAGCAGCTTGGACAGGGTAGGAGAGACCCAGTACTTC
>16|NA|NA|TRBJ1-4|TRBV9
CASSVGSRPAVEKLFF
TGTGCCAGCAGCGTAGGGTCACGGCCTGCAGTTGAAAAACTGTTTTTT
>14|NA|NA|TRBJ1-1|TRBV6-5
CASSYGQQNTEAFF
TGTGCCAGCAGTTACGGGCAGCAGAACACTGAAGCTTTCTTT
>15|NA|few|TRBJ1-1|TRBV5-6
CASSLRANRNTEAFF
TGTGCCAGCAGCTTGAGGGCCAATCGGAACACTGAAGCTTTCTTT
>16|TRBD1|NA|TRBJ1-1|TRBV18
CASSTGRGAMNTEAFF
TGTGCCAGCTCCACAGGCAGGGGGGCTATGAACACTGAAGCTTTCTTT
>18|TRBD1|once|TRBJ2-7|TRBV4-1
CASSQAGTGAPGLYEQYF
TGCGCCAGCAGCCAGGCTGGGACAGGGGCTCCCGGACTTTACGAGCAGTACTTC
>15|NA|NA|TRBJ1-1|TRBV7-2
CASSLMLARGTEAFF
TGTGCCAGCAGCTTAATGTTAGCCAGGGGCACTGAAGCTTTCTTT
>15|TRBD1|NA|TRBJ1-6|TRBV6-5
CASSYDRGGNSPLHF
TGTGCCAGCAGTTACGACAGGGGCGGTAATTCACCCCTCCACTTT
>16|NA|NA|TRBJ1-3|TRBV4-1
CASSLRTVYSGNTIYF
TGCGCCAGCAGCCTACGGACAGTTTACTCTGGAAACACCATATATTTT
>15|TRBD2|NA|TRBJ2-7|TRBV9
CASSGSDSGRTEQYF
TGTGCCAGCAGCGGGTCCGATAGCGGGAGGACCGAGCAGTACTTC
>15|NA|NA|TRBJ2-1|TRBV5-1
CASSLTGLTYNEQFF
TGCGCCAGCAGCTTGACAGGGCTGACCTACAATGAGCAGTTCTTC
>13|NA|NA|TRBJ1-6|TRBV19
CASSPRQDSPLHF
TGTGCCAGTAGTCCACGACAGGACTCACCCCTCCACTTT
>12|NA|NA|TRBJ2-1|TRBV5-6
CASSLVDNEQFF
TGTGCCAGCAGCTTGGTAGACAATGAGCAGTTCTTC
>16|TRBD2|NA|TRBJ2-5|TRBV10-2
CASSANWEGLDQTQYF
TGCGCCAGCAGTGCCAATTGGGAGGGCCTGGACCAGACCCAGTACTTC
>11|NA|NA|TRBJ2-1|TRBV29-1
CSSRAYNEQFF
TGCAGCTCACGCGCCTACAATGAGCAGTTCTTC
>14|NA|NA|TRBJ1-1|TRBV11-1
CASSFGLVNTEAFF
TGTGCCAGCAGCTTCGGACTAGTAAACACTGAAGCTTTCTTT
>16|TRBD2|NA|TRBJ2-7|TRBV11-3
CASSRDKPGLAYEQYF
TGTGCCAGCAGCCGAGACAAGCCGGGACTAGCGTACGAGCAGTACTTC
>15|TRBD1|NA|TRBJ1-2|TRBV7-2
CASSPAGGGNYGYTF
TGTGCCAGCAGCCCGGCAGGGGGCGGAAACTATGGCTACACCTTC
>14|NA|NA|TRBJ1-5|TRBV7-2
CASSFTVGNQPQHF
TGTGCCAGCAGCTTCACAGTAGGCAATCAGCCCCAGCATTTT
>14|NA|NA|TRBJ1-5|TRBV27
CASSSDKSDQPQHF
TGTGCCAGCAGTTCGGACAAATCGGATCAGCCCCAGCATTTT
>14|NA|NA|TRBJ2-5|TRBV24-1
CATSDFGERETQYF
TGTGCCACCAGTGATTTCGGGGAGAGGGAGACCCAGTACTTC
>15|NA|NA|TRBJ2-7|TRBV4-3
CASSQGPEPPYEQYF
TGCGCCAGCAGCCAAGGGCCTGAACCGCCCTACGAGCAGTACTTC
>15|TRBD1|NA|TRBJ2-3|TRBV6-4
CASSDSDRVTDTQYF
TGTGCCAGCAGTGACTCGGACAGGGTTACAGATACGCAGTATTTT
>15|NA|NA|TRBJ2-7|TRBV4-3
CASSQEVLGSYEQYF
TGCGCCAGCAGCCAAGAGGTGTTGGGGTCCTACGAGCAGTACTTC
>15|NA|NA|TRBJ2-3|TRBV5-4
CASSLGPSKADTQYF
TGTGCCAGCAGCTTGGGCCCATCAAAAGCAGATACGCAGTATTTT
>17|NA|once|TRBJ1-1|TRBV5-4
CASSFGFRQDPNTEAFF
TGTGCCAGCAGCTTCGGTTTTCGACAGGACCCGAACACTGAAGCTTTCTTT
>17|TRBD1|NA|TRBJ2-1|TRBV24-1
CATSDPGTGGRYNEQFF
TGTGCCACCAGTGATCCCGGGACAGGGGGCCGGTACAATGAGCAGTTCTTC